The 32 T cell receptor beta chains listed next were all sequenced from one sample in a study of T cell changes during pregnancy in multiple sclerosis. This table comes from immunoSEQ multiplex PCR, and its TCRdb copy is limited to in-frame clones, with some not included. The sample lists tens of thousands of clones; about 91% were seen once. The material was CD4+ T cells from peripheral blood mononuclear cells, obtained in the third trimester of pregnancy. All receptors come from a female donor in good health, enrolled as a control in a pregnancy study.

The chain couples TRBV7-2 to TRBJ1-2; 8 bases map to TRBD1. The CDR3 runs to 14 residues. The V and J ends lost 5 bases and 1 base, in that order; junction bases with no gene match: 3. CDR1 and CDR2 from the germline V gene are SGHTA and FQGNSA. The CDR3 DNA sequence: TGTGCCAGCAGCGGCAGGGGGCTTAACTATGGCTACACCTTC. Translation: CASSGRGLNYGYTF.

The DNA of the CDR3 is TGTGCCAGCGGGGCGGGAGGAGGCTACGAGCAGTACTTC. Residues: CASGAGGGYEQYF. The rearrangement joins TRBV6-5 to TRBJ2-7, with TRBD2 identical over 8 bases. CDR3 length: 13 amino acids. Germline-derived CDR1 and CDR2 are MNHEY and SVGAGI. Trimming cost V 8 bases and J 3 bases; bases outside gene matches: 6.

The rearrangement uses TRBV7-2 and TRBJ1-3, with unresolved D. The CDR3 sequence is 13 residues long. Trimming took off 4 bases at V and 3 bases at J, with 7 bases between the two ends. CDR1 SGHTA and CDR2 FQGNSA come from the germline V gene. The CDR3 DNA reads TGTGCCAGCAGCTCCGAGGTTGGAAACACCATATATTTT. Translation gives CASSSEVGNTIYF.

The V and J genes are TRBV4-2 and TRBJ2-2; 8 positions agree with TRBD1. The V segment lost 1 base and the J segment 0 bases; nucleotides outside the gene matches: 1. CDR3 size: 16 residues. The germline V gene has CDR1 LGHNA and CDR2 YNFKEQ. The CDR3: CASSQADRANTGELFF. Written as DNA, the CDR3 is TGTGCCAGCAGCCAAGCGGACAGGGCGAACACCGGGGAGCTGTTTTTT.

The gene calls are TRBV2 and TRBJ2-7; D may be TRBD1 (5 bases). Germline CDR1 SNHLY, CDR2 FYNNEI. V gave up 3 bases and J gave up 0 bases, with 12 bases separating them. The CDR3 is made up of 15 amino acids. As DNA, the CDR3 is TGTGCCAGCAGTGACTGGGGCCCAAGCTCCTACGAGCAGTACTTC. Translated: CASSDWGPSSYEQYF.

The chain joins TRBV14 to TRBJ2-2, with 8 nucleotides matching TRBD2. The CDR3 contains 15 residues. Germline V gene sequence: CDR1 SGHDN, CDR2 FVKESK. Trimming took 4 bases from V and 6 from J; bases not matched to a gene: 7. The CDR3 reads CASSPKRGRAGELFF. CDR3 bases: TGTGCCAGCAGCCCTAAGCGGGGGCGCGCCGGGGAGCTGTTTTTT.

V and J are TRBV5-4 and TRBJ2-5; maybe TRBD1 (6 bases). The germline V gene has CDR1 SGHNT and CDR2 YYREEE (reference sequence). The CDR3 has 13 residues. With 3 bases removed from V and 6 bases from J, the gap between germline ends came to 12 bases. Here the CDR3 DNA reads TGTGCCAGCAGCTCCATAGACAGGCAGACCCAGTACTTC. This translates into CASSSIDRQTQYF.

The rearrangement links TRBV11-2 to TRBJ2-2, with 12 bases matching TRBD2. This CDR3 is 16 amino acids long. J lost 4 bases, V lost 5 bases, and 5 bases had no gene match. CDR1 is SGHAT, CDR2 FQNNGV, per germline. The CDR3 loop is CASSPTSGGSTGELFF. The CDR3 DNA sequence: TGTGCCAGCAGCCCCACTAGCGGGGGGTCCACCGGGGAGCTGTTTTTT.

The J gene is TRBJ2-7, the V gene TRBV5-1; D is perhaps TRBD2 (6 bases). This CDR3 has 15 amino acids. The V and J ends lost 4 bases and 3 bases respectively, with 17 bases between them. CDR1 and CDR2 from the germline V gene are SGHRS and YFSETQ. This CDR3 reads CASSHAGTSNYEQYF. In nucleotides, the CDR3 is TGCGCCAGCAGCCACGCCGGGACTTCCAACTACGAGCAGTACTTC.

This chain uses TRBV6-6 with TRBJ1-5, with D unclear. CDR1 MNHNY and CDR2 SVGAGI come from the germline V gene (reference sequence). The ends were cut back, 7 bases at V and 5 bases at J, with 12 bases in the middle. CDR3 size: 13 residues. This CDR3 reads CASTWSGDQPQHF. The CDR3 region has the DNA TGTGCCAGCACCTGGTCAGGCGATCAGCCCCAGCATTTT.

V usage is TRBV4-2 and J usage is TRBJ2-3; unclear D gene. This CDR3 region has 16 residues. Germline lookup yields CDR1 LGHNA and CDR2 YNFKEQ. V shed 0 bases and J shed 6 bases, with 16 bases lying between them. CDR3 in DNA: TGTGCCAGCAGCCAAGATTATCGGCCGGGTAAGGATACGCAGTATTTT. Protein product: CASSQDYRPGKDTQYF.

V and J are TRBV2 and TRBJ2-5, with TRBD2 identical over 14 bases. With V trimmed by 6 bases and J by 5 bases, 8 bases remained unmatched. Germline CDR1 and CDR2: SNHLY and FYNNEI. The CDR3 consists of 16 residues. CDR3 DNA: TGTGCCAGCAGCGTGACTAGCGGGGGGGGATACGAGACCCAGTACTTC. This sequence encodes CASSVTSGGGYETQYF.

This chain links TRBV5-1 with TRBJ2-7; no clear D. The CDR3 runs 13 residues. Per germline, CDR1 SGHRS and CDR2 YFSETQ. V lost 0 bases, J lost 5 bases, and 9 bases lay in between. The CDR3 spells CASSLVVGHEQYF. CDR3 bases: TGCGCCAGCAGCTTGGTGGTTGGGCACGAGCAGTACTTC.

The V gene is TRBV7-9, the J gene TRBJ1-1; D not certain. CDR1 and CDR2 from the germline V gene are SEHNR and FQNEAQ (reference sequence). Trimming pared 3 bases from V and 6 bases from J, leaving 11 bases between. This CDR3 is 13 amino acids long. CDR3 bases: TGTGCCAGCAGCTTGAACTCCGTGTCTGAAGCTTTCTTT. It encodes CASSLNSVSEAFF.

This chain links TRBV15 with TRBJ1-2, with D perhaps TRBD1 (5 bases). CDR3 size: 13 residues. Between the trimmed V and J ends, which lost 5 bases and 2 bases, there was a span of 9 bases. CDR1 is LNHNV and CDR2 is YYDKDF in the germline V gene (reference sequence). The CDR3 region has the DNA TGTGCCACCAGCCCGGGGGGGAACTATGGCTACACCTTC. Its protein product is CATSPGGNYGYTF.

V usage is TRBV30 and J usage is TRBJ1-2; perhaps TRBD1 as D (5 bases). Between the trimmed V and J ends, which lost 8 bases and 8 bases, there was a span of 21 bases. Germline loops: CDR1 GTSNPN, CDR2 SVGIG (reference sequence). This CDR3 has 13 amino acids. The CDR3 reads CATGLPGGGGYTF. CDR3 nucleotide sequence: TGTGCCACGGGCCTCCCTGGGGGGGGAGGCTACACCTTC.

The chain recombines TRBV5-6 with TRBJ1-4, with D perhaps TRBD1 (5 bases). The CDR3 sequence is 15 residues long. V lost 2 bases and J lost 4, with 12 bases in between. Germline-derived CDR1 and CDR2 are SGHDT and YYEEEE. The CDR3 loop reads CASSFGGRSNEKLFF. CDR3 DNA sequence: TGTGCCAGCAGCTTCGGGGGACGGAGTAATGAAAAACTGTTTTTT.

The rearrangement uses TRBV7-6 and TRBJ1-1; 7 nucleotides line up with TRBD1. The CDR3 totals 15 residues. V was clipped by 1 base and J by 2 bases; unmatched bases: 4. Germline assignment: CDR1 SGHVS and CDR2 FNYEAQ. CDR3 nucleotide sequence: TGTGCCAGCAGCTTAGGAGCAGGGGGTAACACTGAAGCTTTCTTT. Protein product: CASSLGAGGNTEAFF.

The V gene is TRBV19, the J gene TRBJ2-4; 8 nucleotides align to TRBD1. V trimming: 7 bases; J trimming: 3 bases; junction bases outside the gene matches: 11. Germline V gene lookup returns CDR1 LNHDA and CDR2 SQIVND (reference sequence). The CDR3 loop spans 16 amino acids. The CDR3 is CASTDPGQGGKNIQYF. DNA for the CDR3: TGTGCCAGTACCGACCCCGGACAGGGCGGCAAAAACATTCAGTACTTC.

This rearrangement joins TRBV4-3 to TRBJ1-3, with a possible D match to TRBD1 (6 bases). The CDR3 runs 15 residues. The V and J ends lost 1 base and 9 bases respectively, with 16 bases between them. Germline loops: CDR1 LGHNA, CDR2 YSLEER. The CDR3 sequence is CASSQVGGAEGTIYF. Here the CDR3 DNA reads TGCGCCAGCAGCCAAGTTGGGGGGGCGGAGGGCACCATATATTTT.

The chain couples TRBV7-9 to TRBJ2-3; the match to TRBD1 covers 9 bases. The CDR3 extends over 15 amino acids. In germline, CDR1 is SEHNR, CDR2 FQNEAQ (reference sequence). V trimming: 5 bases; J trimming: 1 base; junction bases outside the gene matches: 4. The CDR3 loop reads CASSPGTGRTDTQYF. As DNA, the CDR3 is TGTGCCAGCAGCCCCGGGACAGGGCGCACAGATACGCAGTATTTT.

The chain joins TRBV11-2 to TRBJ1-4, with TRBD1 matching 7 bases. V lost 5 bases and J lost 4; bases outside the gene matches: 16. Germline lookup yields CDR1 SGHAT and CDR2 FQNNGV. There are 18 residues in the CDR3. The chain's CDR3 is CASSQNGQASGINEKLFF. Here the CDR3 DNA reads TGTGCCAGCAGCCAAAACGGACAGGCCTCGGGGATTAATGAAAAACTGTTTTTT.

The CDR3 sequence is CATSRAVDRGAVVYF. CDR3 sequence (DNA): TGTGCCACCAGCAGAGCGGTGGACAGGGGGGCGGTTGTGTACTTC. The V call is TRBV15, the J call TRBJ2-7; 10 nucleotides match TRBD1. V lost 1 base and J lost 12; bases outside the gene matches: 12. The CDR3 covers 15 residues. Germline V gene lookup returns CDR1 LNHNV and CDR2 YYDKDF (reference sequence). Filled out from reference TRBV15 and TRBJ2-7, the complete variable domain reads DAMVIQNPRYQVTQFGKPVTLSCSQTLNHNVMYWYQQKSSQAPKLLFHYYDKDFNNEADTPDNFQSRRPNTSFCFLDIRSPGLGDTAMYLCATSRAVDRGAVVYFGPGTRLTVT.

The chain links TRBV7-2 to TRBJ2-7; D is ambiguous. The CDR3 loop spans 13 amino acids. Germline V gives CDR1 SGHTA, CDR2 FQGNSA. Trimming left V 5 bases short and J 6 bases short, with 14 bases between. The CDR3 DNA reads TGTGCCAGCAGCCCCCCCGGAGTCGGCGAGCAGTACTTC. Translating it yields CASSPPGVGEQYF.

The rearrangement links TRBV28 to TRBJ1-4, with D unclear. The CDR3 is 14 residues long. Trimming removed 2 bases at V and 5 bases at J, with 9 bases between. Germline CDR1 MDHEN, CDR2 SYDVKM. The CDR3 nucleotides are TGTGCCAGCAGTTTACACGGAGTGAATGAAAAACTGTTTTTT. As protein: CASSLHGVNEKLFF.

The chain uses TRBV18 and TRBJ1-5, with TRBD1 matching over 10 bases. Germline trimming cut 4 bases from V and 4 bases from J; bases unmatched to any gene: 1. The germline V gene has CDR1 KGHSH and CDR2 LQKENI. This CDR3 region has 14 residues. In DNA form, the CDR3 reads TGTGCCAGCTCACGGACAGGGGGTAATCAGCCCCAGCATTTT. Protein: CASSRTGGNQPQHF.

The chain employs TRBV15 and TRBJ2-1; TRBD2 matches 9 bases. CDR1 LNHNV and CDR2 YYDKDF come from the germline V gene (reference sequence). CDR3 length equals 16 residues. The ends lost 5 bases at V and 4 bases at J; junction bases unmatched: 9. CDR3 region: CATSPPGGGAYNEQFF. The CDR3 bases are TGTGCCACCAGCCCCCCGGGCGGGGGGGCGTACAATGAGCAGTTCTTC.

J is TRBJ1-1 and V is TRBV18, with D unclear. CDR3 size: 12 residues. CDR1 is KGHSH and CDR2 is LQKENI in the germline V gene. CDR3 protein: CVTRRGTPEAFF. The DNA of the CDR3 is TGTGTCACCCGTCGGGGTACCCCTGAAGCTTTCTTT.

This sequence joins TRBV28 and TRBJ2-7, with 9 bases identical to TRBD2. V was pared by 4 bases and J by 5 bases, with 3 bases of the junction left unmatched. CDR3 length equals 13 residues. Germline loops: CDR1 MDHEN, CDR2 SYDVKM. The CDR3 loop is CASSSSGDDEQYF. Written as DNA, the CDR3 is TGTGCCAGCAGTTCTAGCGGGGACGACGAGCAGTACTTC.

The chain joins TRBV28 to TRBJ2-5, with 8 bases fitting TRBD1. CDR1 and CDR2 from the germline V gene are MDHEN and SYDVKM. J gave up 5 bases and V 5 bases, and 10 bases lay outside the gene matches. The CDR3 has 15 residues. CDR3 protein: CASSLLGQGRETQYF. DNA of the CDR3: TGTGCCAGCAGTCTCCTAGGACAGGGAAGGGAGACCCAGTACTTC.

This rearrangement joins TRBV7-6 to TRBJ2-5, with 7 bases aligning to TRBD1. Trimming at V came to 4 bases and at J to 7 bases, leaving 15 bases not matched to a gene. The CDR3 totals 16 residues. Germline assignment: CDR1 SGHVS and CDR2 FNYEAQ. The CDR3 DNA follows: TGTGCCAGCAGCTACTCGGGACAGCCAACGGCGGGGACCCAGTACTTC. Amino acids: CASSYSGQPTAGTQYF.

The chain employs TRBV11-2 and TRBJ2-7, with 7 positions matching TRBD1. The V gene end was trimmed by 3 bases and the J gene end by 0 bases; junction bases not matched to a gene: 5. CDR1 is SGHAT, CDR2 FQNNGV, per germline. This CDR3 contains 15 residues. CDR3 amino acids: CASSFPGTDSYEQYF. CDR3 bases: TGTGCCAGCAGCTTTCCCGGGACAGACTCCTACGAGCAGTACTTC.